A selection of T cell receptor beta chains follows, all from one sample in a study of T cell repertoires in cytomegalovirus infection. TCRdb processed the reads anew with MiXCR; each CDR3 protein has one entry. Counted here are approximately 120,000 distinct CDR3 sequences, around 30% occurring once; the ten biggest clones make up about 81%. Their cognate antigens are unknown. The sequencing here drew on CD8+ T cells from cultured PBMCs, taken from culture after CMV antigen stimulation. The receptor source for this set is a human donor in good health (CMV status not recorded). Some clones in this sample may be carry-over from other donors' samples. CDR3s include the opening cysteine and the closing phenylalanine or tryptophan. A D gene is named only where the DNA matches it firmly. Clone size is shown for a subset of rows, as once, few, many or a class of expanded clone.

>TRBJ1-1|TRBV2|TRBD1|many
CASSGSEGALNTEAFF
TGTGCCAGCAGTGGATCGGAGGGGGCCTTGAACACTGAAGCTTTCTTT
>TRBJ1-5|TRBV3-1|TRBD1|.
CASSRSGTGGIWPQHF
TGTGCCAGCAGCCGATCCGGGACAGGTGGAATTTGGCCCCAGCATTTT
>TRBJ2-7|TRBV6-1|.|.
CASSARGSYEQYF
TGTGCCAGCAGTGCGAGAGGGTCCTACGAGCAGTACTTC
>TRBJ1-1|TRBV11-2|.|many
CASSFGSTGNTEAFF
TGTGCCAGCAGCTTTGGGAGTACTGGGAACACTGAAGCTTTCTTT
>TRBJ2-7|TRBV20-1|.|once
CSAFGPDSYEQYF
TGCAGTGCTTTCGGACCTGACTCCTACGAGCAGTACTTC
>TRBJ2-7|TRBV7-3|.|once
CASSLVLGASKQYF
TGTGCCAGCAGCTTAGTTCTGGGGGCAAGCAAGCAGTACTTC
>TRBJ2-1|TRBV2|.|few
CAVPRDRTPDEQFF
TGTGCCGTACCCAGGGACCGGACCCCTGATGAGCAGTTCTTC
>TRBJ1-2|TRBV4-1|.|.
CASSQLGGAGSAF
TGCGCCAGCAGCCAATTAGGCGGGGCGGGTAGCGCCTTC
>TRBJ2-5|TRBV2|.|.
CASSDAGIQETQYF
TGTGCCAGCAGTGATGCGGGGATCCAAGAGACCCAGTACTTC
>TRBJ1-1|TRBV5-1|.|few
CASSLRNMNTEAFF
TGCGCCAGCAGCTTGCGGAACATGAACACTGAAGCTTTCTTT
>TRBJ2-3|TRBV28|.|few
CASSSPAGYTDTQYF
TGTGCCAGCAGTTCCCCGGCCGGGTACACAGATACGCAGTATTTT
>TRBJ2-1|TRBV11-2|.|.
CASSLDFTGRYNEQFF
TGTGCCAGCAGCTTAGATTTTACCGGGAGATACAATGAGCAGTTCTTC
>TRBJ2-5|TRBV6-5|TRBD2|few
CASETGTSGGRYQETQYF
TGTGCCAGCGAAACAGGGACTAGCGGGGGCCGGTACCAAGAGACCCAGTACTTC
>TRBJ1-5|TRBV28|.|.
CASSLLGVNQPQHF
TGTGCCAGCAGTTTGCTAGGGGTTAATCAGCCCCAGCATTTT
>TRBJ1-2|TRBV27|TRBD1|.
CASSFSTGMEGYTF
TGTGCCAGCAGTTTCTCGACAGGGATGGAGGGCTACACCTTC
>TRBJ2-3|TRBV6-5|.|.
CASSYGGAVDTQYF
TGTGCCAGCAGTTACGGGGGCGCGGTAGATACGCAGTATTTT
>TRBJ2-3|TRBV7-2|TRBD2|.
CASSSWRENTDTQYF
TGTGCCAGCAGCTCCTGGCGGGAGAACACAGATACGCAGTATTTT
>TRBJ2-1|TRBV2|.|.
CASTETGSHPNNEQFF
TGTGCCAGCACCGAAACAGGGAGTCATCCTAACAATGAGCAGTTCTTC
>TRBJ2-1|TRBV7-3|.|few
CASSLRTGRGYNEQFF
TGTGCCAGCAGCTTAAGGACAGGGAGGGGGTACAATGAGCAGTTCTTC
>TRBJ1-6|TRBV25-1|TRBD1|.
CASQGGEGVYNSPLHF
TGTGCCAGCCAGGGGGGAGAGGGAGTCTATAATTCACCCCTCCACTTT
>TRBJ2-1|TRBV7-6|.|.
CASSFQGSRTYNEQFF
TGTGCCAGCAGTTTTCAGGGGTCGAGGACCTACAATGAGCAGTTCTTC
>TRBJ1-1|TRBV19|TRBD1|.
CATTPGTERMEAFF
TGTGCCACCACCCCCGGGACAGAGCGAATGGAAGCTTTCTTT
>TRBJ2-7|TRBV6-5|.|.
CASSRDPQASLHEQYF
TGTGCCAGCAGTAGAGACCCGCAAGCCAGTTTGCACGAGCAGTACTTC
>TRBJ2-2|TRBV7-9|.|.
CAYGRAGNTGELFF
TGTGCCTATGGAAGAGCGGGGAACACCGGGGAGCTGTTTTTT
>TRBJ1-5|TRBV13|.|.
CASSSSGDGNQPQHF
TGTGCCAGCAGCTCATCAGGGGATGGCAATCAGCCCCAGCATTTT
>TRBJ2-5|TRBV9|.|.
CASSDSLRETQYF
TGTGCCAGCAGCGACTCCCTTAGGGAGACCCAGTACTTC
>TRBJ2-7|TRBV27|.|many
CASSDTGTGLFEQYF
TGTGCCAGCAGCGATACCGGGACTGGGCTTTTCGAGCAGTACTTC
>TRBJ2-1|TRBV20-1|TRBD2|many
CSARDWGGGGGNEQFF
TGCAGTGCTAGAGATTGGGGCGGGGGTGGGGGGAATGAGCAGTTCTTC
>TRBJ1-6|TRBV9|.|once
CASSEQPINSPLHF
TGTGCCAGCAGCGAACAGCCTATTAATTCACCCCTCCACTTT
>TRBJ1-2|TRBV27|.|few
CASSLEGNGYTF
TGTGCCAGCAGTTTAGAAGGAAACGGCTACACCTTC
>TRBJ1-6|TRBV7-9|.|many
CASTEGFTALHF
TGTGCCAGCACCGAGGGGTTCACCGCCCTCCACTTT
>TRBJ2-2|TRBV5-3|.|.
CASSLAGFGGELFF
TGTGCCAGCAGCTTGGCAGGGTTCGGCGGGGAGCTGTTTTTT
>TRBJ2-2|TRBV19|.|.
CASNDGGLLAGELFF
TGTGCCAGTAACGATGGAGGGTTGTTGGCCGGGGAGCTGTTTTTT
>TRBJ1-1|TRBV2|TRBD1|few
CASSLQGIARNTEAFF
TGTGCCAGCAGCTTACAGGGGATCGCGCGGAACACTGAAGCTTTCTTT
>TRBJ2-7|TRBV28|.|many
CASGPSFVQGSEVPYEQYF
TGTGCCAGCGGTCCCTCGTTTGTTCAGGGTAGTGAGGTCCCCTACGAGCAGTACTTC
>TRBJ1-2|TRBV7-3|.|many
CASSLNLGTAHGYTF
TGTGCCAGCAGCTTAAATCTAGGGACTGCGCATGGCTACACCTTC
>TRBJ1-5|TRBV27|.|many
CASSPGPGGQPQHF
TGTGCCAGCAGTCCCGGCCCCGGAGGACAGCCCCAGCATTTT
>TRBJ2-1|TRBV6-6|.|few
CASTQLGEGVSYNEQFF
TGTGCCAGCACTCAACTGGGAGAGGGGGTTTCCTACAATGAGCAGTTCTTC
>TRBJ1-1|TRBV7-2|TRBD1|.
CASSSRQGGVEAFF
TGTGCCAGCAGCTCTCGACAGGGGGGGGTTGAAGCTTTCTTT